This section outlines one T cell receptor (beta chain) sequence together with its context. The antigen is not known. This same CDR3 is encoded by further DNA sequences in the sample. The authors divided CD4+ cells into CD45RA+ naive and CD45RA-negative memory subsets. This sample was taken from a study of shared clonotypes between healthy human individuals. Findings of the study overall: Collection of samples was limited to blood; tissue repertoires likely differ.

Original processing methods: ImmunoSEQ junction-only sequences lacked quality scores, so their filtering differed. TCRdb's copy holds only in-frame clones and misses some; the assay was immunoSEQ multiplex PCR. V and J calls and clone size follow that table, whereas D and trimming were derived from the DNA. The table lists roughly 2,300,000 clones, 92% of them singletons. This clonotype originated in a man in his late teens or twenties in good health. Some clones in this sample may be carry-over from other donors' samples. Source material: naive CD4+ T cells from PBMCs. Documented subset: CD45RA+ positively selected.

CDR3 in amino acids: CASSIVGTDTQYF. CDR3 nucleotide sequence: TGTGCCAGTAGTATTGTAGGGACAGATACGCAGTATTTT. The J gene is TRBJ2-3, the V gene TRBV19; D is uncertain. Germline CDR1 LNHDA, CDR2 SQIVND (reference sequence). Trimming shortened V by 3 bases and J by 3 bases, and 7 bases separated the two germline ends. The CDR3 is 13 residues long.